This T cell receptor beta chain was observed in a study of T cells in localized non-small cell lung cancer. Findings and limits, study-wide: Paired adjacent lung recovered a median around 60 of the top 100 tumor clones. Heterogeneity remains possible, as sequencing covered one tumor region only. Uninvolved adjacent lung had more T cell clonality than any other tissue, topping tumor. The study linked higher blood T cell density to longer overall survival.

Method: immunoSEQ multiplex PCR; TCRdb's copy keeps in-frame clones and lacks some. The sample consists of about 5,700 clones, approximately 34% of them appearing once. CDR1 is SGHDN, CDR2 FVKESK, per germline. The CDR3 loop spans 17 amino acids. V lost 2 bases, J lost 5 bases, and 7 bases stayed unmatched. As regards this clone: Its antigen remains unknown.

The chain links TRBV14 to TRBJ2-3, with 13 bases lining up with TRBD2. The clonotype was recovered from a male donor aged 60 or older with stage I squamous cell lung carcinoma. The material was lung tumor tissue, obtained before any cancer treatment. The CDR3 here is CASSQHRTSGGGDTQYF. The CDR3 region has the DNA TGTGCCAGCAGCCAACACAGGACTAGCGGGGGAGGAGATACGCAGTATTTT.